The 5 T cell receptor beta chains in this list originate from one sample, sequenced in a study of T cell clonality in common variable immunodeficiency. Repertoires were generated with immunoSEQ multiplex PCR, while TCRdb's copy carries only in-frame clones and drops some. Observed in the sample are some 44,000 clones, none of them singletons. Material: peripheral blood mononuclear cells. The receptor source for this set is a person aged 18 to 70 in good health.

Ten or more counts support this clone. The observed sequence ends 3 residues before the CDR3 terminus, with the missing tail filled in from the germline J gene. V and J are TRBV4-1 and TRBJ1-1, with 7 bases fitting TRBD1. The V gene's germline CDR1 is MGHRA and CDR2 YSYEKL. The CDR3 has 13 amino acids. CDR3 residues: CASSPGDRAEAFF. The sequenced CDR3 bases are TGCGCCAGCAGCCCCGGTGACAGGGCAGAA.

This clone was observed many times. Coverage ceases 3 residues before the CDR3 finishes, and the germline J gene fills in the end. The chain employs TRBV6-2 or TRBV6-3 and TRBJ1-4; D gene unclear. Trimming left V 0 bases short and J 6 bases short, with 14 bases between. CDR3 length: 16 amino acids. Germline-derived CDR1 and CDR2 are MNHEY and SVGEGT. CDR3 amino acids: CASSYSLRQRDEKLFF. The CDR3 DNA, read in part, is TGTGCCAGCAGTTACTCTCTACGACAAAGAGATGAAAAA.

This clone was seen at least ten times. The sequenced fragment ends 3 residues before the CDR3 boundary, so the rest is inferred from the germline J gene. The chain recombines TRBV29-1 with TRBJ1-3, with no clear D. The CDR3 runs to 14 residues. Germline assignment: CDR1 SQVTM and CDR2 ANQGSEA. The ends were cut back, 1 base at V and 0 bases at J, with 7 bases in the middle. CDR3 in amino acids: CSVEAPLSGNTIYF. The covered CDR3 bases are TGCAGCGTTGAAGCCCCACTCTCTGGAAACACC. The whole variable domain, filled in from reference TRBV29-1 and TRBJ1-3, reads SAVISQKPSRDICQRGTSLTIQCQVDSQVTMMFWYRQQPGQSLTLIATANQGSEATYESGFVIDKFPISRPNLTFSTLTVSNMSPEDSSIYLCSVEAPLSGNTIYFGEGSWLTVV.

Ten or more counts support this clone. Coverage ceases 3 residues before the CDR3 finishes, and the germline J gene fills in the end. The chain employs TRBV6-1 and TRBJ2-3, with 15 bases identical to TRBD2. Germline CDR1 and CDR2: MNHNS and SASEGT. The CDR3 consists of 15 residues. J was trimmed by 4 bases and V by 4 bases; bases with no gene match: 0. CDR3 DNA, as far as it was read: TGTGCCAGCAGTGGGACTAGCGGGGGGGCAGATACG. Translating gives CASSGTSGGADT. The complete CDR3 sequence is CASSGTSGGADTQYF.

This clone was counted ten times or more. The missing CDR3 end, 3 residues past where the read stops, is filled in from the germline J gene. The rearrangement uses TRBV20-1 and TRBJ2-5; 9 bases agree with TRBD2. The CDR3 contains 16 residues. From germline, CDR1 is DFQATT and CDR2 SNEGSKA (reference sequence). J lost 3 bases, V lost 3 bases, and 11 bases had no gene match. The sequenced CDR3 bases are TGCAGTGCTAGCCAATTCGGGCGGGGGGGCGAAGAGACC. It codes for CSASQFGRGGEET. The entire CDR3 is CSASQFGRGGEETQYF.